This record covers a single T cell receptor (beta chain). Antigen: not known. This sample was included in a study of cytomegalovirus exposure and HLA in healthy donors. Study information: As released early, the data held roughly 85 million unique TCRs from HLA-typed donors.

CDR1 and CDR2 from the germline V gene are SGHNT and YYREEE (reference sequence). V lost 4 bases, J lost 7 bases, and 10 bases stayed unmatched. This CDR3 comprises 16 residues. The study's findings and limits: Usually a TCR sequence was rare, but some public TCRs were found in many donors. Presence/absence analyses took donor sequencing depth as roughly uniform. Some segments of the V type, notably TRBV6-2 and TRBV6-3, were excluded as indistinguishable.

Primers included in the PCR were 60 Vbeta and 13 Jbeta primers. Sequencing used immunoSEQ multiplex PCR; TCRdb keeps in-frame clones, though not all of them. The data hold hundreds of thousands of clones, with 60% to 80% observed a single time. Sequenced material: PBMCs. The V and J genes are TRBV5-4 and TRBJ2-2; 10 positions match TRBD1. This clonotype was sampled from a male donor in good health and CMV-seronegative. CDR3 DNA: TGTGCCAGCAGCCTAGGACAGGGGGTTTTTAACGGGGAGCTGTTTTTT. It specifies CASSLGQGVFNGELFF. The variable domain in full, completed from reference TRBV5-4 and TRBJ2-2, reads ETGVTQSPTHLIKTRGQQVTLRCSSQSGHNTVSWYQQALGQGPQFIFQYYREEENGRGNFPPRFSGLQFPNYSSELNVNALELDDSALYLCASSLGQGVFNGELFFGEGSRLTVL.